The clone carrying this T cell receptor (beta chain) has only one observation. The data belong to a study of T cell changes during pregnancy in multiple sclerosis. TCRdb keeps only in-frame clones here, not all; method: immunoSEQ multiplex PCR. The repertoire holds more than 60,000 clones, approximately 90% seen once, with 1.4% in the top ten. The CDR3 is made up of 13 amino acids. The ends lost 10 bases at V and 6 bases at J; junction bases unmatched: 11. Germline V CDR1 and CDR2: SNHLY, FYNNEI. The sequence came from a female donor with multiple sclerosis, enrolled in a pregnancy study. The gene calls are TRBV2 and TRBJ1-2; the match to TRBD1 covers 7 bases. The sample here was peripheral blood, taken in the second trimester of pregnancy. CDR3 amino acids: CATLIRQGDGYTF. The CDR3 DNA reads TGTGCCACCCTTATCCGACAGGGCGATGGCTACACCTTC.